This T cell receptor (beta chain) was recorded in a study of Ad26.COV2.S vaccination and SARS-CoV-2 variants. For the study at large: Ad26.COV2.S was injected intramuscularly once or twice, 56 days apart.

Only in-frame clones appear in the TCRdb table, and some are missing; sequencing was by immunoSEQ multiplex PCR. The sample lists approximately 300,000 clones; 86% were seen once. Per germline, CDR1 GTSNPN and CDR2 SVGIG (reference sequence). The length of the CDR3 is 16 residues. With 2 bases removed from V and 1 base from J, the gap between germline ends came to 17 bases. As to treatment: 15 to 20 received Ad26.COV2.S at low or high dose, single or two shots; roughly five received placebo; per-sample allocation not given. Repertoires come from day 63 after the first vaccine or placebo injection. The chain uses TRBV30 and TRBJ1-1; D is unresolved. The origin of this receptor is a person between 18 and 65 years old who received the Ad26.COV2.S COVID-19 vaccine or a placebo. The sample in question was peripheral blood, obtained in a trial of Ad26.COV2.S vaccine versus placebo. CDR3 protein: CAWSRKSGNWNTEAFF. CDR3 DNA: TGTGCCTGGAGTCGAAAATCGGGGAACTGGAACACTGAAGCTTTCTTT. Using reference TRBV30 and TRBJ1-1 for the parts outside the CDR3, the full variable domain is SQTIHQWPATLVQPVGSPLSLECTVEGTSNPNLYWYRQAAGRGLQLLFYSVGIGQISSEVPQNLSASRPQDRQFILSSKKLLLSDSGFYLCAWSRKSGNWNTEAFFGQGTRLTVV.